The 16 T cell receptor beta chains in this list originate from one sample, sequenced in a study of T cell responses to AZD1222 COVID-19 vaccine. Produced via immunoSEQ multiplex PCR; TCRdb's table is partial and in-frame only. The sample has over 100,000 clones, roughly 89% seen once. The starting material was peripheral blood, obtained on day 0 of AZD1222 vaccination. These receptors were obtained from an adult in good health.

The chain has TRBV6-5 and TRBJ1-2; D might be TRBD1 (6 bases). The CDR3 is made up of 16 amino acids. Germline CDR1 reads MNHEY; CDR2 reads SVGAGI. The V and J ends lost 0 bases and 7 bases respectively, with 18 bases between them. CDR3 residues: CASSYSSDGQRSGYTF. For the CDR3, the DNA is TGTGCCAGCAGTTACTCGAGTGACGGACAGCGGAGTGGCTACACCTTC.

This chain links TRBV18 with TRBJ1-6; tentatively, D is TRBD1 (5 bases). The CDR3 runs to 15 residues. Trimming took off 6 bases at V and 3 bases at J, with 12 bases between the two ends. Germline CDR1 reads KGHSH; CDR2 reads LQKENI. CDR3 nucleotide sequence: TGTGCCAGCTCCGGGACCGAAAACTATAATTCACCCCTCCACTTT. Protein product: CASSGTENYNSPLHF.

The chain links TRBV3-1 (or the pseudogene TRBV3-2) to TRBJ1-1; no reliable D call. The CDR3 consists of 14 residues. Germline assignment: CDR1 LGHDT and CDR2 YNNKEL (reference sequence). V was shortened by 1 base and J by 0 bases, with 6 bases between the two germline ends. This CDR3 reads CASSQGPLNTEAFF. CDR3 coding DNA: TGTGCCAGCAGCCAAGGTCCGCTGAACACTGAAGCTTTCTTT.

The sample holds one count of this clone. The CDR3 DNA follows: TGTGCCAGCAGCTTAGATCTGGGACAGGGTTATTCACCCCTCCACTTT. Amino acid sequence: CASSLDLGQGYSPLHF. This chain links TRBV13 with TRBJ1-6, with 9 nucleotides matching TRBD1. Trimming cost V 1 base and J 8 bases; bases outside gene matches: 6. Looked up from germline, CDR1 is PRHDT and CDR2 is FYEKMQ (reference sequence). CDR3 length: 16 amino acids.

The V gene is TRBV6-5, the J gene TRBJ2-7; no clear D gene. CDR3 length equals 13 residues. Germline assignment: CDR1 MNHEY and CDR2 SVGAGI. V lost 2 bases and J lost 0, with 5 bases in between. The CDR3 nucleotides are TGTGCCAGCAGTTACGTCGCCTCCTACGAGCAGTACTTC. Translated: CASSYVASYEQYF.

V and J are TRBV6-5 and TRBJ2-7; weak D call: TRBD2 (6 bases). This CDR3 spans 15 amino acids. With 6 bases removed from V and 1 base from J, the gap between germline ends came to 16 bases. The germline V gene encodes CDR1 MNHEY and CDR2 SVGAGI. This CDR3 reads CASRRDHSRSYEQYF. CDR3 coding DNA: TGTGCCAGCAGGCGGGACCACAGTAGGTCCTACGAGCAGTACTTC.

The J gene is TRBJ1-6, the V gene TRBV2; 7 bases line up with TRBD1. The CDR3 has 13 residues. Germline trimming cut 9 bases from V and 6 bases from J; bases unmatched to any gene: 5. CDR1 SNHLY and CDR2 FYNNEI come from the germline V gene. The CDR3 DNA reads as TGTGCCAGTGGCCGGGACAGTAATTCACCCCTCCACTTT. Protein sequence: CASGRDSNSPLHF.

V gene TRBV11-2 combines with J gene TRBJ1-5, with D possibly TRBD1 on 5 matching bases. The CDR3 sequence is 14 residues long. V was trimmed by 2 bases and J by 5 bases, leaving 10 bases between them. In germline, CDR1 is SGHAT, CDR2 FQNNGV. CDR3 sequence (DNA): TGTGCCAGCAGCTTATTTGGGGGGGATCAGCCCCAGCATTTT. Protein product: CASSLFGGDQPQHF.

The chain combines TRBV12-3 or TRBV12-4 with TRBJ1-2; D gene uncertain. The CDR3 sequence is 13 residues long. V lost 6 bases to trimming and J lost 2 bases, with 10 bases between them. The CDR3 DNA reads TGTGCCAGCAGCTCGTCCAGGAACTATGGCTACACCTTC. This sequence encodes CASSSSRNYGYTF.

A remark on this clone: Sequence at one end of the junction differs from germline and may be a read error. The chain has TRBV11-2 and TRBJ2-4; 9 positions agree with TRBD2. CDR3 length: 17 residues. Germline loops: CDR1 SGHAT, CDR2 FQNNGV. Here the CDR3 reads CASSLDLAGVKLNIQYF. CDR3 bases: TGTGCCAGCAGCCTAGACTTAGCGGGGGTGAAATTAAACATTCAGTACTTC.

The chain recombines TRBV10-3 with TRBJ2-2; 10 bases map to TRBD1. The CDR3 runs 15 residues. The germline V gene encodes CDR1 ENHRY and CDR2 SYGVKD. The J segment lost 4 bases and the V segment lost 7 bases, leaving 6 bases of the junction unmatched. The CDR3 DNA sequence: TGTGCCATCACCGGGACAGGGGTCGGCACCGGGGAGCTGTTTTTT. It specifies CAITGTGVGTGELFF.

The rearrangement uses TRBV30 and TRBJ1-1; TRBD1 is a possible D gene (6 bases). The V gene's germline CDR1 is GTSNPN and CDR2 SVGIG (reference sequence). Trimming removed 5 bases at V and 5 bases at J, with 24 bases between. This CDR3 region has 16 residues. CDR3 residues: CAWPRGGKGGVTEAFF. The DNA for the CDR3 is TGTGCCTGGCCCCGGGGGGGGAAGGGGGGGGTAACTGAAGCTTTCTTT.

The genes are TRBV5-8 and TRBJ1-2; D is perhaps TRBD1 (5 bases). Germline V gene lookup returns CDR1 SGHTS and CDR2 YDEGEE. This CDR3 has 13 amino acids. V was clipped by 1 base and J by 8 bases, with 12 bases between them. This CDR3 reads CASSLRRAGGYTF. CDR3 nucleotides: TGTGCCAGCAGCTTGCGCAGGGCCGGCGGCTACACCTTC.

This clone was detected only once. The chain recombines TRBV30 with TRBJ2-7; 9 bases match TRBD2. Germline assignment: CDR1 GTSNPN and CDR2 SVGIG (reference sequence). The CDR3 runs to 14 residues. Unmatched junction bases numbered 10, after V lost 6 bases and J lost 4 bases. The CDR3 bases are TGTGCCTGTTCCATTAGCGGGGGAGAATACGAGCAGTACTTC. The encoded protein is CACSISGGEYEQYF.

The CDR3, as DNA: TGTGAAAGGGACAGGGAGAACTATGGCTACACCTTC. This sequence encodes CERDRENYGYTF. This sequence joins TRBV6-4 and TRBJ1-2; 9 bases line up with TRBD1. Looked up from germline, CDR1 is MRHNA and CDR2 is SNTAGT. This CDR3 contains 12 residues.

This sequence joins TRBV4-3 and TRBJ1-1; no clear D gene. The CDR3 runs 16 residues. Germline CDR1 is LGHNA and CDR2 is YSLEER. Between the trimmed V and J ends, which lost 1 base and 3 bases, there was a span of 15 bases. This CDR3 is CASSQGYGVIDTEAFF. The CDR3 nucleotides read TGCGCCAGCAGCCAAGGATACGGGGTCATTGACACTGAAGCTTTCTTT.